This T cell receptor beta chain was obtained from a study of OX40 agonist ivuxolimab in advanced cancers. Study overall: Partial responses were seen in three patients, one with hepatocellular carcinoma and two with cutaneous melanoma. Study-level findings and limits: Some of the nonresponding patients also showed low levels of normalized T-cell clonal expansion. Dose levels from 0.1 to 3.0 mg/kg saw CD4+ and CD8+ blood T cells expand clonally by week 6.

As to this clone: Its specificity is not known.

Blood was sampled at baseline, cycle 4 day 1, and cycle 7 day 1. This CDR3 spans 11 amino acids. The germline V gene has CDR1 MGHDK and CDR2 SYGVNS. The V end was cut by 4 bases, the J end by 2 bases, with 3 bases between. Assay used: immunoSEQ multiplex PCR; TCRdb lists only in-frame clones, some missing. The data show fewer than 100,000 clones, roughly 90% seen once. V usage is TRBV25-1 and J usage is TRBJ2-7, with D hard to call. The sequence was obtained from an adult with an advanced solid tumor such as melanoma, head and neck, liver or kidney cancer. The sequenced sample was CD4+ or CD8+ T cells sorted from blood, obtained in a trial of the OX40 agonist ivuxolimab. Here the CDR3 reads CASSVAYEQYF. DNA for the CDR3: TGTGCCAGCAGTGTCGCCTACGAGCAGTACTTC.